This T cell receptor (beta chain) was identified during a study of T cells in Graves' hyperthyroidism and ophthalmopathy. The CDR3 totals 12 residues. The V gene's germline CDR1 is SNHLY and CDR2 FYNNEI. In regard to this clonotype: A much larger clone is a single base away; this may be a read error.

RNA transcripts served as the template for amplifying TCR beta CDR3 regions. HTBI primers were used for first-round RT-PCR of the TCR CDR3. TCRdb re-called the multiplex PCR reads through MiXCR, storing one row per CDR3 protein. The table has some 560,000 distinct CDR3 sequences, approximately 14% seen once; the top ten hold approximately 15%. This sequence joins TRBV2 and TRBJ2-1; D not resolved. The receptor's source is a woman aged 40 to 49 with Graves' hyperthyroidism. Sequenced input: blood. CDR3 protein: CASSEETIEQLF. The CDR3 DNA sequence: TGTGCCAGCAGTGAAGAAACTATCGAGCAGCTCTTC.